These T cell receptor beta chains were read from a single sample in a study of blood T cell repertoires in COVID-19. Assay: immunoSEQ multiplex PCR; the TCRdb copy retains only in-frame clones and omits some. This repertoire shows 35,000 to 50,000 clones, around 84% found once; its top ten account for roughly 13%. The specimen sequenced was peripheral blood. These receptors were taken from a human donor in a cohort sampled during active COVID-19. The CDR3 runs from the conserved cysteine through the conserved F or W. Each record gives: J gene, D gene, CDR3 length, clone size, V gene, CDR3 protein, CDR3 DNA. A D gene is named only where the DNA matches it firmly. Clone size is not always given. Where it is, it says once, few, many or a class for expanded clones.

>TRBJ2-2|.|16|.|TRBV18
CASSPNQGTNTGELFF
TGTGCCAGCTCACCAAACCAGGGAACGAACACCGGGGAGCTGTTTTTT
>TRBJ2-5|.|10|.|TRBV6-5
CASLWGHQYF
TGTGCCAGCCTGTGGGGCCACCAGTACTTC
>TRBJ1-4|TRBD1|17|few|TRBV5-1
CASSFSPGTGLHEKLFF
TGCGCCAGCAGCTTTTCCCCCGGGACAGGGCTTCATGAAAAACTGTTTTTT
>TRBJ1-4|.|15|.|TRBV5-4
CASSLEVTPREKLFF
TGTGCCAGCAGCTTGGAGGTGACCCCGAGGGAGAAACTGTTTTTT
>TRBJ1-1|.|14|few|TRBV5-1
CASSPGGLGTEAFF
TGCGCCAGCAGCCCGGGAGGGTTGGGCACTGAAGCTTTCTTT
>TRBJ1-1|.|13|.|TRBV12-3/TRBV12-4
CASRRGMNTEAFF
TGTGCCAGCAGGAGGGGGATGAACACTGAAGCTTTCTTT
>TRBJ2-4|.|16|.|TRBV3-1/TRBV3-2
CASSQGGNLAKNIQYF
TGTGCCAGCAGCCAAGGGGGCAACCTAGCCAAAAACATTCAGTACTTC
>TRBJ2-5|TRBD1|13|.|TRBV4-1
CASSRTGGGTQYF
TGCGCCAGCAGCCGGACAGGGGGGGGGACCCAGTACTTC
>TRBJ1-4|TRBD1|15|.|TRBV2
CASTPRTGGVEKLFF
TGTGCCAGCACCCCTAGGACAGGGGGGGTTGAAAAACTGTTTTTT
>TRBJ2-2|TRBD2|16|.|TRBV6-1
CASSELGRGITGELFF
TGTGCCAGCAGTGAATTGGGGCGGGGGATCACCGGGGAGCTGTTTTTT
>TRBJ2-5|TRBD1|16|medium-sized|TRBV5-4
CASSLNFRDREETQYF
TGTGCCAGCAGCTTGAATTTCCGGGACAGGGAAGAGACCCAGTACTTC
>TRBJ2-2|TRBD2|15|.|TRBV5-1
CASSFGGGDTGELFF
TGCGCCAGCAGCTTTGGCGGGGGAGATACCGGGGAGCTGTTTTTT
>TRBJ2-2|.|13|.|TRBV7-9
CASSSPGTGELFF
TGTGCCAGCAGCTCGCCCGGGACCGGGGAGCTGTTTTTT
>TRBJ2-2|TRBD2|14|once|TRBV6-5
CAGALAGGPGELFF
TGTGCCGGCGCTCTAGCGGGAGGTCCCGGGGAGCTGTTTTTT
>TRBJ1-4|.|16|.|TRBV6-1
CASSEVPGRTNEKLFF
TGTGCCAGCAGTGAAGTTCCCGGGAGGACTAATGAAAAACTGTTTTTT
>TRBJ1-5|.|14|few|TRBV10-1
CASSGGPWRQPQHF
TGCGCCAGCAGTGGGGGGCCCTGGCGGCAGCCCCAGCATTTT
>TRBJ2-3|TRBD2|16|.|TRBV3-1/TRBV3-2
CASSQGGGLAGYTQYF
TGTGCCAGCAGCCAAGGGGGTGGGCTAGCGGGCTATACGCAGTATTTT
>TRBJ2-1|TRBD2|17|once|TRBV3-1/TRBV3-2
CASSQRTSGGAENEQFF
TGTGCCAGCAGCCAGCGGACTAGCGGGGGGGCTGAGAATGAGCAGTTCTTC
>TRBJ1-5|.|15|many|TRBV5-8
CASSLQGYSNQPQHF
TGTGCCAGCAGCTTGCAGGGGTATAGCAATCAGCCCCAGCATTTT